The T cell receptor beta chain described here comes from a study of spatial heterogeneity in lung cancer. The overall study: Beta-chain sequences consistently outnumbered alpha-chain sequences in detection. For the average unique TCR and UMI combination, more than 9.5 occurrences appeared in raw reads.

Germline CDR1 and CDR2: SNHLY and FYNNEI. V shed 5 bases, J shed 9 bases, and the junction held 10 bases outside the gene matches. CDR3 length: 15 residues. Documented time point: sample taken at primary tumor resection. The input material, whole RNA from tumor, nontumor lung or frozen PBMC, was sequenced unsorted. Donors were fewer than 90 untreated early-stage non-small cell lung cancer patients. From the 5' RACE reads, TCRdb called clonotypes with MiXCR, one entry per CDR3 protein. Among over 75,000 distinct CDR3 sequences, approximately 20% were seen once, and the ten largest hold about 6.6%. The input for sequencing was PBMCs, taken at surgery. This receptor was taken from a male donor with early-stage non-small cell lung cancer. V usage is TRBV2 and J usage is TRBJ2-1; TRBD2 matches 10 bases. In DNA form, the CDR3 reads TGTGCCAGCAGTCGCACTAGCGGGACTGGGAGTGAGCAGTTCTTC. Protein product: CASSRTSGTGSEQFF.